Below, 6 T cell receptor beta chains from the same sample are listed, as sequenced in a study of T cell responses to AZD1222 COVID-19 vaccine (dated by TCRdb to the early 2020s). Libraries were made using the immunoSEQ multiplex PCR assay. Imported from immuneACCESS, the table was reduced by TCRdb to in-frame sequences with V and J called. These copies leave out some clones; in studies compared against another copy, an unresolved V gene accounts for under half, and the cause of the remainder is not known. The sample table lists 86,000 or so clones, around 83% of them with a count of one. Of the sample, 5.5% to 6% is held by the ten largest clones. Read against the paper, the sample's time point label means: about 28 days (+/-7) after the second vaccine dose. The material was peripheral blood, obtained 28 days after the second AZD1222 dose. These receptors were taken from an adult who received the AZD1222 COVID-19 vaccine.

The chain has TRBV23-1 and TRBJ1-6; D gene unclear. TRBV23-1 is designated an ORF whose function remains uncertain. The V end lost 0 bases, the J end lost 6 bases, and 15 bases lay between the germline ends. The CDR3 runs 17 residues. The CDR3 is CASSQSGSGMGNSPLHF. The CDR3 DNA follows: TGCGCCAGCAGTCAATCGGGGTCCGGGATGGGTAATTCACCCCTCCACTTT.

Here the CDR3 DNA reads TGTGCCAGCAGCCGATCGGGGCTAGCGGGAGGCCCCCCCTACGAGCAGTACTTC. It translates to CASSRSGLAGGPPYEQYF. The chain is built from TRBV27 and TRBJ2-7; 11 bases agree with TRBD2. V shed 6 bases, J shed 2 bases, and the junction held 15 bases outside the gene matches. Germline V lookup: CDR1 MNHEY, CDR2 SMNVEV (reference sequence). The CDR3 has 18 amino acids.

This sequence joins TRBV10-3 and TRBJ1-3; D might be TRBD1 (6 bases). Germline V gene sequence: CDR1 ENHRY, CDR2 SYGVKD. CDR3 length: 16 residues. V lost 6 bases and J 0 bases, leaving 15 bases between the germline ends. The CDR3 loop is CAISGGGVPSGNTIYF. The CDR3 DNA reads as TGTGCCATCAGCGGAGGGGGGGTCCCCTCTGGAAACACCATATATTTT.

This clone showed up just once. The chain joins TRBV18 to TRBJ1-6; no definite D call. The V end was cut by 5 bases, the J end by 10 bases, with 9 bases between. The length of the CDR3 is 12 residues. The germline V gene has CDR1 KGHSH and CDR2 LQKENI. The CDR3 sequence: CASSTGGSPLHF. The CDR3, as DNA: TGTGCCAGCTCAACCGGTGGGTCACCCCTCCACTTT.

This chain connects TRBV5-1 to TRBJ2-5, with TRBD2 identical over 14 bases. From germline, CDR1 is SGHRS and CDR2 YFSETQ. With 3 bases clipped from V and 12 bases from J, the junction kept 16 bases outside the gene matches. The CDR3 covers 17 residues. The CDR3 region has the DNA TGCGCCAGCAGCTCCGACCCATTGAGACTAGCGGGGGGGCCTGAGTACTTC. Its protein is CASSSDPLRLAGGPEYF.

The chain recombines TRBV6-1 with TRBJ1-5; no definite D call. The germline V gene has CDR1 MNHNS and CDR2 SASEGT. V shed 0 bases and J shed 3 bases, with 9 bases lying between them. The CDR3 length is 15 residues. The chain's CDR3 is CASSEAPWINQPQHF. The CDR3, as DNA: TGTGCCAGCAGTGAAGCGCCCTGGATCAATCAGCCCCAGCATTTT.